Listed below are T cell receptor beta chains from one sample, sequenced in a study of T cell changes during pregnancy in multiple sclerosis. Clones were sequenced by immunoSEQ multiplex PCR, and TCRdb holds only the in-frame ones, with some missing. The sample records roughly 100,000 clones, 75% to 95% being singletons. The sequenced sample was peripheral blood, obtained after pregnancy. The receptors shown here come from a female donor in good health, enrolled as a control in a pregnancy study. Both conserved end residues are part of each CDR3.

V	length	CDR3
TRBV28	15	CASSSQDRGPYEQYF
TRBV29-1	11	CSVRYNYGYTF
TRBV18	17	CASSRLGTGADTGELFF
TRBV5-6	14	CASTPAGARGEQFF
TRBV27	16	CASRDTSGGADGELFF
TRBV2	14	CASSGGPYENEQFF
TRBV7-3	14	CASSLTPTVTGAFF
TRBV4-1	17	CASSQGRRGAKLNEQFF
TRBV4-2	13	CASSQDNNQPQHF
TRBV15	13	CATSREVRGAQHF
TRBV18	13	CASTESREKTQYF
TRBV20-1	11	CSARTGYGYTF
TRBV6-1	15	CASRPAGAHPGTQYF
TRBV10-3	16	CAISESSGTFYNEQFF
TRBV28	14	CASEGRGIYNEQFF
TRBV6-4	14	CASSQTGGDTEAFF
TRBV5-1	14	CASMSGGSTDTQYF
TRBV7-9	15	CASSLLGQGFTEAFF
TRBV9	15	CASSVRQGSGYGYTF
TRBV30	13	CACNSPVNSPLHF
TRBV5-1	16	CASSLVGAGGTDTQYF
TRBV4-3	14	CASSWRGSTGELFF
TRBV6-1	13	CASGGQVGSPLHF
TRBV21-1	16	CASSKRVAGPTYEQYF
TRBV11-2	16	CASSLRRGTEVYEQYF
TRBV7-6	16	CASSLGTAQALYEQYF
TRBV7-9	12	CASSPQKETQYF
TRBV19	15	CASSPSGVGLRGYTF
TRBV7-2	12	CASSLTQGGAFF
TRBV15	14	CATSSRTASAEAFF
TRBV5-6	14	CASSPGTSPFGYTF
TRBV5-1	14	CASSLQRGAGELFF
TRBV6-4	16	CASSDGLAGGKDTQYF
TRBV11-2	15	CASSQGGIINSPLHF
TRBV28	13	CATTPGGVFEQYF
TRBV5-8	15	CASSLRDRGTDTQYF
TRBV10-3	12	CAITAGGHEQYF
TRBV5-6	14	CASSLRLLNTEAFF
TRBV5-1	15	CASSFDRVMGTEAFF
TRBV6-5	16	CASSYERHKGGYEQYF
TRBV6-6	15	CASSYSGTGNQPQHF
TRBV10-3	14	CAISGTGFDTEAFF
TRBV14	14	CASSERRRGDTQYF
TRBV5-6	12	CASSLESDGYTF
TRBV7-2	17	CASSLYGTSGGGFEQFF
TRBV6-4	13	CASSGEQGHEQFF
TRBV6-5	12	CASRKGQYGYTF
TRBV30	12	CAWSPLVTEAFF
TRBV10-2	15	CASSLGRIAGETQYF
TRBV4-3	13	CASSRQGGEKLFF
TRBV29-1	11	CSATGSYEQYF
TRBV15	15	CATSRDFPGKQRQYF
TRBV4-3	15	CASSQGGALSNEQFF
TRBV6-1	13	CASSLRRQETQYF
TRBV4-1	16	CASSQDRKGGHTEAFF
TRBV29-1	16	CSVEWPAGGKQETQYF
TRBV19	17	CASSTRDRGFRNTEAFF
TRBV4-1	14	CASSQAGSGNTIYF
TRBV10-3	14	CAISSGRTYNEQFF